The 30 T cell receptor beta chains below come from one sample, sequenced in a study of T cell responses to AZD1222 COVID-19 vaccine. Profiling relied on immunoSEQ multiplex PCR, and the TCRdb table lists in-frame clones only, not all of them. The profile shows tens of thousands of clones, more than 80% of them singletons. The input for sequencing was peripheral blood, taken 28 days after the second AZD1222 dose. The receptors originated from an adult who received the AZD1222 COVID-19 vaccine.

The CDR3 protein is CAISESQGQGYGYTF. The DNA of the CDR3 is TGTGCCATCAGTGAGTCTCAGGGGCAGGGCTATGGCTACACCTTC. This chain links TRBV10-3 with TRBJ1-2; the D gene is possibly TRBD1 (6 bases). This CDR3 contains 15 residues. Trimming cost V 0 bases and J 4 bases, with 12 bases left between them. Germline V CDR1 and CDR2: ENHRY, SYGVKD.

This chain joins TRBV19 and TRBJ2-5; 10 nucleotides align to TRBD2. The CDR3 runs 17 residues. Germline trimming cut 5 bases from V and 5 bases from J; bases unmatched to any gene: 14. CDR1 is LNHDA and CDR2 is SQIVND in the germline V gene (reference sequence). The CDR3 region has the DNA TGTGCCAGTAGTCCCTGGACTAGCGGATACTCTTTGGAGACCCAGTACTTC. It yields the protein CASSPWTSGYSLETQYF.

The sample holds one count of this clone. The V gene is TRBV7-9, the J gene TRBJ1-5; TRBD1 matches at 7 bases. The CDR3 covers 15 residues. V shed 6 bases and J 0 bases; nucleotides not matched to a gene: 5. Germline assignment: CDR1 SEHNR and CDR2 FQNEAQ (reference sequence). In nucleotides, the CDR3 is TGTGCCAGCAGTCCGGGACAGATTAGCAATCAGCCCCAGCATTTT. Amino acid sequence: CASSPGQISNQPQHF. Using reference TRBV7-9 and TRBJ1-5 for the parts outside the CDR3, the full variable domain is DTGVSQNPRHKITKRGQNVTFRCDPISEHNRLYWYRQTLGQGPEFLTYFQNEAQLEKSRLLSDRFSAERPKGSFSTLEIQRTEQGDSAMYLCASSPGQISNQPQHFGDGTRLSIL.

This clone has only one observation. Written as DNA, the CDR3 is TGTGCCAGCAGCCTCATCCGGACAGGGGAAGCTTTCTTT. Amino acid sequence: CASSLIRTGEAFF. The rearrangement uses TRBV7-8 and TRBJ1-1; 8 bases fit TRBD1. CDR3 size: 13 residues. V lost 5 bases, J lost 8 bases, and 7 bases stayed unmatched. Germline loops: CDR1 SGHVS, CDR2 FQNEAQ.

The chain recombines TRBV27 with TRBJ1-1; TRBD1 is a possible D gene (5 bases). The germline CDR1 and CDR2 sequences are MNHEY and SMNVEV (reference sequence). Trimming removed 2 bases at V and 4 bases at J, with 14 bases between. The CDR3 runs 15 residues. This CDR3 is CASSLRGGVGTEAFF. The CDR3 coding sequence is TGTGCCAGCAGTTTAAGGGGCGGGGTCGGCACTGAAGCTTTCTTT.

The chain is built from TRBV5-1 and TRBJ1-2, with unresolved D. V was cut by 0 bases and J by 4 bases, with 7 bases left in between. The CDR3 runs to 13 residues. CDR1 and CDR2 from the germline V gene are SGHRS and YFSETQ. In nucleotides, the CDR3 is TGCGCCAGCAGCTTGGAGTTTGGCTATGGCTACACCTTC. It translates to CASSLEFGYGYTF. Drawing the rest from reference TRBV5-1 and TRBJ1-2, the complete variable domain is KAGVTQTPRYLIKTRGQQVTLSCSPISGHRSVSWYQQTPGQGLQFLFEYFSETQRNKGNFPGRFSGRQFSNSRSEMNVSTLELGDSALYLCASSLEFGYGYTFGSGTRLTVV.

V gene TRBV7-9 combines with J gene TRBJ1-1; no firm D call. From germline, CDR1 is SEHNR and CDR2 FQNEAQ (reference sequence). This CDR3 spans 14 amino acids. With 2 bases removed from V and 4 bases from J, the gap between germline ends came to 11 bases. The CDR3: CASSLRELSTEAFF. CDR3 DNA sequence: TGTGCCAGCAGCTTACGGGAATTGAGCACTGAAGCTTTCTTT.

The sample holds a few counts of this clone. The rearrangement joins TRBV7-2 to TRBJ2-7, with 10 bases matching TRBD2. J gave up 2 bases and V 3 bases, and 1 base lay outside the gene matches. The CDR3 contains 14 residues. Germline CDR1 is SGHTA and CDR2 is FQGNSA. The CDR3 loop is CASSFLAGAYEQYF. CDR3 nucleotide sequence: TGTGCCAGCAGCTTTCTAGCGGGGGCCTACGAGCAGTACTTC.

The gene calls are TRBV29-1 and TRBJ1-2; D is unclear. The CDR3 is 11 amino acids. V lost 5 bases, J lost 0 bases, and 4 bases lay in between. CDR1 and CDR2 (germline): SQVTM, ANQGSEA. The CDR3 sequence: CSVYTNYGYTF. CDR3 in DNA: TGCAGCGTTTACACTAACTATGGCTACACCTTC.

The V gene is TRBV5-4, the J gene TRBJ1-4, with D unresolved. Germline V gene sequence: CDR1 SGHNT, CDR2 YYREEE (reference sequence). V dropped 0 bases and J dropped 0 bases, with 9 bases sitting between them. The CDR3 runs to 16 residues. The chain's CDR3 is CASSLGQPATNEKLFF. The CDR3 coding sequence is TGTGCCAGCAGCTTGGGGCAACCTGCAACTAATGAAAAACTGTTTTTT.

The V gene is TRBV7-2, the J gene TRBJ2-7; D possibly uses TRBD1 or TRBD2 (6 bases each). CDR1 and CDR2 (germline): SGHTA, FQGNSA. V gave up 5 bases and J gave up 1 base, with 15 bases separating them. This CDR3 spans 15 amino acids. The CDR3 sequence is CASSQGWAGSYEQYF. The DNA for the CDR3 is TGTGCCAGCAGCCAGGGGTGGGCGGGGTCCTACGAGCAGTACTTC.

The chain employs TRBV7-9 and TRBJ2-3; TRBD1 matches 9 bases. This CDR3 has 13 residues. Looked up from germline, CDR1 is SEHNR and CDR2 is FQNEAQ (reference sequence). Losses at the gene ends were 6 bases for V and 4 bases for J; bases not matched to a gene: 2. CDR3 sequence: CASRQGAADTQYF. The CDR3 region has the DNA TGTGCCAGCAGACAGGGGGCCGCAGATACGCAGTATTTT.

The rearrangement uses TRBV7-3 and TRBJ2-2, with unresolved D. Trimming cost V 4 bases and J 1 base, with 13 bases left between them. CDR1 SGHTA and CDR2 FQGTGA come from the germline V gene. The CDR3 has 16 residues. The CDR3 sequence is CASSSQAVGNTGELFF. CDR3 nucleotides: TGTGCCAGCAGCTCCCAGGCTGTGGGGAACACCGGGGAGCTGTTTTTT.

The V gene is TRBV28, the J gene TRBJ2-7, with a weak D call TRBD1 (5 bases). V was pared by 5 bases and J by 1 base, with 12 bases between. The V gene's germline CDR1 is MDHEN and CDR2 SYDVKM. This CDR3 has 14 residues. CDR3 in DNA: TGTGCCAGCAGTCCCCTGACAGAATCCTACGAGCAGTACTTC. Translated: CASSPLTESYEQYF. Full variable domain (missing parts from reference TRBV28 and TRBJ2-7): DVKVTQSSRYLVKRTGEKVFLECVQDMDHENMFWYRQDPGLGLRLIYFSYDVKMKEKGDIPEGYSVSREKKERFSLILESASTNQTSMYLCASSPLTESYEQYFGPGTRLTVT.

The chain combines TRBV7-9 with TRBJ1-2; D is unclear. Germline V gene data show CDR1 as SEHNR and CDR2 as FQNEAQ (reference sequence). The CDR3 extends over 13 amino acids. Trimming pared 5 bases from V and 8 bases from J, leaving 15 bases between. In DNA form, the CDR3 reads TGTGCCAGCAGCCCACGCGAGCGGGGAGGCTACACCTTC. Protein sequence: CASSPRERGGYTF.

The chain is built from TRBV30 and TRBJ1-6, with a possible D match to TRBD1 (6 bases). The V gene's germline CDR1 is GTSNPN and CDR2 SVGIG (reference sequence). The CDR3 runs to 15 residues. V lost 1 base, J lost 2 bases, and 9 bases lay in between. The CDR3 DNA follows: TGTGCCTGGAGTGAGCAGGGGACCTATAATTCACCCCTCCACTTT. The encoded protein is CAWSEQGTYNSPLHF.

The V and J genes are TRBV5-6 and TRBJ1-5; 7 nucleotides agree with TRBD1. Germline assignment: CDR1 SGHDT and CDR2 YYEEEE. V shed 0 bases and J 2 bases; nucleotides not matched to a gene: 2. The CDR3 is 15 amino acids. CDR3 bases: TGTGCCAGCAGCTTGGGGACAGGACGCAATCAGCCCCAGCATTTT. Translated, it gives CASSLGTGRNQPQHF.

This chain connects TRBV6-6 to TRBJ2-7; D ambiguous. The CDR3 sequence is 12 residues long. Germline CDR1 is MNHNY and CDR2 is SVGAGI (reference sequence). V dropped 0 bases and J dropped 3 bases, with 3 bases sitting between them. The chain's CDR3 is CASSYSHYEQYF. CDR3 nucleotides: TGTGCCAGCAGTTACTCACACTACGAGCAGTACTTC.

The genes are TRBV2 and TRBJ1-2; D ambiguous. The CDR3 covers 12 residues. V was shortened by 4 bases and J by 6 bases, with 9 bases between the two germline ends. Germline CDR1 SNHLY, CDR2 FYNNEI. CDR3 protein: CASSAYGDGYTF. The CDR3 DNA sequence: TGTGCCAGCAGTGCATATGGGGATGGCTACACCTTC.

The rearrangement joins TRBV12-5 to TRBJ1-1; TRBD1 aligns across 7 bases. The germline gives CDR1 LGHNT, CDR2 FRNRAP. J gave up 5 bases and V 2 bases, and 11 bases lay outside the gene matches. This CDR3 has 16 residues. CDR3 sequence reads: CASGLTSGGGMTEAFF. As DNA, the CDR3 is TGTGCTAGTGGTTTGACCTCAGGGGGGGGTATGACTGAAGCTTTCTTT.

The V gene is TRBV5-1, the J gene TRBJ2-5, with D unresolved. The CDR3 loop spans 16 amino acids. From germline, CDR1 is SGHRS and CDR2 YFSETQ. V gave up 0 bases and J gave up 4 bases, with 16 bases separating them. The CDR3 DNA reads as TGCGCCAGCAGCTTGGCCTTTGGCAGAAGAACAGAGACCCAGTACTTC. Translation: CASSLAFGRRTETQYF.

The chain is built from TRBV12-3 or TRBV12-4 and TRBJ1-5, with 7 bases fitting TRBD1. V was pared by 6 bases and J by 5 bases, with 4 bases of the junction left unmatched. This CDR3 comprises 13 residues. CDR3 nucleotide sequence: TGTGCCAGCAGGAAAACAGGGGATCAGCCCCAGCATTTT. Encoded protein: CASRKTGDQPQHF.

This chain links TRBV18 with TRBJ1-2; unclear D gene. Trimming took off 8 bases at V and 5 bases at J, with 21 bases between the two ends. The CDR3 totals 15 residues. In germline, CDR1 is KGHSH, CDR2 LQKENI. In DNA form, the CDR3 reads TGTGCCAGCGCGACGTCCGTAGGCTCCCTTTATGGCTACACCTTC. As protein: CASATSVGSLYGYTF.

The gene calls are TRBV6-5 and TRBJ2-7; the D gene is possibly TRBD1 (6 bases). V was clipped by 3 bases and J by 0 bases, with 15 bases between them. Germline CDR1 MNHEY, CDR2 SVGAGI. The CDR3 sequence is 16 residues long. The CDR3 region has the DNA TGTGCCAGCAGTTATAGCAGGGGCCCCAGCTCCTACGAGCAGTACTTC. Its translation is CASSYSRGPSSYEQYF.

This clone has only one observation. V gene TRBV30 combines with J gene TRBJ1-1, with no clear D. CDR1 GTSNPN and CDR2 SVGIG come from the germline V gene (reference sequence). Trimming cost V 3 bases and J 5 bases, with 10 bases left between them. This CDR3 contains 12 residues. The CDR3 sequence: CAWRRTATEAFF. The CDR3 DNA reads TGTGCCTGGAGGAGAACAGCGACTGAAGCTTTCTTT.

V is TRBV6-5 and J is TRBJ1-2, with 7 bases aligning to TRBD1. CDR1 is MNHEY and CDR2 is SVGAGI in the germline V gene. This CDR3 is 15 amino acids long. The ends lost 1 base at V and 3 bases at J; junction bases unmatched: 5. This CDR3 is CASSYFSGGDYGYTF. In DNA form, the CDR3 reads TGTGCCAGCAGTTACTTCTCAGGGGGTGACTATGGCTACACCTTC.

The chain uses TRBV6-5 and TRBJ1-2, with a weak D call TRBD1 (5 bases). Germline V gene lookup returns CDR1 MNHEY and CDR2 SVGAGI. The CDR3 is 13 amino acids. V lost 6 bases, J lost 5 bases, and 13 bases lay in between. CDR3 in amino acids: CASSLGGEYGYTF. The DNA for the CDR3 is TGTGCCAGCAGCCTGGGGGGGGAATATGGCTACACCTTC.

The chain carries TRBV7-2 and TRBJ2-1; 8 nucleotides align to TRBD2. The germline V gene encodes CDR1 SGHTA and CDR2 FQGNSA. This CDR3 comprises 15 residues. V shed 2 bases and J 7 bases; nucleotides not matched to a gene: 7. Here the CDR3 DNA reads TGTGCCAGCAGCTTACCGGGGGGGCCGAGGAATGAGCAGTTCTTC. Residues: CASSLPGGPRNEQFF. The full variable domain, rest sourced from reference TRBV7-2 and TRBJ2-1, is GAGVSQSPSNKVTEKGKDVELRCDPISGHTALYWYRQSLGQGLEFLIYFQGNSAPDKSGLPSDRFSAERTGGSVSTLTIQRTQQEDSAVYLCASSLPGGPRNEQFFGPGTRLTVL.

The chain carries TRBV2 and TRBJ1-1; 7 bases map to TRBD1. In germline, CDR1 is SNHLY, CDR2 FYNNEI. J gave up 2 bases and V 6 bases, and 6 bases lay outside the gene matches. The length of the CDR3 is 14 residues. For the CDR3, the DNA is TGTGCCAGCAGCGACAGGGTGCTTAACACTGAAGCTTTCTTT. Protein sequence: CASSDRVLNTEAFF.

The chain carries TRBV18 and TRBJ1-3, with TRBD1 matching 7 bases. V gave up 0 bases and J gave up 3 bases; unmatched junction bases: 5. CDR1 is KGHSH, CDR2 LQKENI, per germline. The CDR3 is 16 amino acids. The CDR3 region has the DNA TGTGCCAGCTCACCACCAGGGGGCGCATTTGGAAACACCATATATTTT. As protein: CASSPPGGAFGNTIYF.